A selection of T cell receptor beta chains follows, all from one sample in a study of cytotoxic CD8 clonotypes in ibrutinib-treated CLL. Data came from immunoSEQ multiplex PCR; TCRdb stores just in-frame clones and leaves some out. The sample lists approximately 60,000 clones; around 55% were seen once. Material: PBMCs, obtained after 24 months of ibrutinib treatment. These receptors were collected from a human donor with chronic lymphocytic leukemia. The CDR3 runs from the conserved cysteine through the conserved F or W. The order of the fields is V gene, clone size, D gene, J gene, CDR3 protein, CDR3 DNA. The D gene is left open where the match is weak. Only part of the rows carry a size: once, few, many, or a class if the clone is expanded.

>TRBV10-1|.|TRBD1|TRBJ2-1
CASSKVSRTGDQFF
TGCGCCAGCAGTAAAGTTTCGCGGACAGGGGATCAGTTCTTC
>TRBV7-6|.|TRBD2|TRBJ2-1
CASSKLGLAGGGNEQFF
TGTGCCAGCAGCAAACTAGGACTAGCGGGGGGAGGGAATGAGCAGTTCTTC
>TRBV18|.|.|TRBJ1-2
CASSPSHGYTF
TGTGCCAGCTCACCCAGTCACGGCTACACCTTC
>TRBV28|few|.|TRBJ2-5
CASSFWTAQETQYF
TGTGCCAGCAGTTTTTGGACAGCCCAAGAGACCCAGTACTTC
>TRBV5-1|.|.|TRBJ2-3
CASRFDQTDTQYF
TGCGCCAGCAGATTCGACCAGACAGATACGCAGTATTTT
>TRBV6-6|.|.|TRBJ1-5
CASSSLQGYQPQHF
TGTGCCAGCAGCTCCTTACAGGGCTATCAGCCCCAGCATTTT
>TRBV5-6|few|.|TRBJ2-3
CASSLTRSNTDTQYF
TGTGCCAGCAGCTTGACGCGGTCAAACACAGATACGCAGTATTTT
>TRBV6-5|once|TRBD1|TRBJ2-3
CASSGQGADTQYF
TGTGCCAGCAGTGGACAGGGCGCAGATACGCAGTATTTT
>TRBV30|many|.|TRBJ1-4
CAWSKGQHNEKLFF
TGTGCCTGGAGTAAAGGACAGCATAATGAAAAACTGTTTTTT
>TRBV21-1|few|.|TRBJ2-4
CASSPNNPLQGPADIQYF
TGTGCCAGCAGCCCAAATAATCCCCTACAGGGCCCCGCGGACATTCAGTACTTC
>TRBV5-1|.|TRBD2|TRBJ2-7
CASSSGREGQYF
TGCGCCAGCAGCTCTGGGCGGGAGGGGCAGTACTTC
>TRBV5-4|.|.|TRBJ1-1
CASRRDPGEAFF
TGTGCCAGCAGACGTGACCCGGGGGAAGCTTTCTTT
>TRBV21-1|many|.|TRBJ2-7
CASSKTGEETYEQYF
TGTGCCAGCAGCAAAACAGGGGAGGAGACCTACGAGCAGTACTTC
>TRBV18|few|.|TRBJ2-3
CASSVAGTPRDTQYF
TGTGCCAGCTCAGTTGCGGGGACCCCACGAGATACGCAGTATTTT
>TRBV4-1|few|.|TRBJ1-1
CASSQGRTEAFF
TGCGCCAGCAGCCAAGGAAGGACTGAAGCTTTCTTT
>TRBV28|.|TRBD1|TRBJ1-2
CASSVWDRLNYGYTF
TGTGCCAGCAGTGTGTGGGACAGACTAAACTATGGCTACACCTTC
>TRBV18|few|.|TRBJ2-4
CASSLGASGVNIQYF
TGTGCCAGCTCACTGGGGGCTAGCGGAGTAAACATTCAGTACTTC
>TRBV6-5|once|.|TRBJ2-6
CASSYFLNAGANVLTF
TGTGCCAGCAGTTACTTCCTTAACGCTGGGGCCAACGTCCTGACTTTC
>TRBV7-9|.|.|TRBJ2-1
CASSLGFMTYNEQFF
TGTGCCAGCAGCTTAGGCTTCATGACCTACAATGAGCAGTTCTTC
>TRBV2|.|.|TRBJ1-2
CASSPDIGGGYTF
TGTGCCAGCAGCCCCGACATAGGAGGTGGCTACACCTTC
>TRBV18|.|.|TRBJ2-7
CASSPLKVASYEQYF
TGTGCCAGCTCACCACTTAAAGTAGCCTCGTACGAGCAGTACTTC
>TRBV6-4|many|TRBD1|TRBJ1-6
CASSALTGKTLHF
TGTGCCAGCAGTGCCCTGACAGGGAAGACCCTCCACTTT
>TRBV19|.|.|TRBJ2-1
CASSKDSGLGEQFF
TGTGCCAGTAGTAAAGACTCCGGATTGGGGGAGCAGTTCTTC
>TRBV6-5|.|.|TRBJ1-1
CASRHRSGNTEAFF
TGTGCCAGCAGGCACAGGTCGGGGAACACTGAAGCTTTCTTT